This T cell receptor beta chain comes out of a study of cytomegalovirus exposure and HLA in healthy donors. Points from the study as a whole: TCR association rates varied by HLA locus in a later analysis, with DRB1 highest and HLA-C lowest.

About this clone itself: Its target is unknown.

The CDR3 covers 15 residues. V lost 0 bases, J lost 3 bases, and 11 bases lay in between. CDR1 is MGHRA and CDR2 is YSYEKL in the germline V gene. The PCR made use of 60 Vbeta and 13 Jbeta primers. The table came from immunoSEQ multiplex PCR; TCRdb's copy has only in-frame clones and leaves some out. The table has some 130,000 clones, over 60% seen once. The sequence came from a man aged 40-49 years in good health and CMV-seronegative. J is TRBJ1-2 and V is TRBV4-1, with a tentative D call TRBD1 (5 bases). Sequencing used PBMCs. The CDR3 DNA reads TGCGCCAGCAGCCAAGACGGGCAGGGCGACTATGGCTACACCTTC. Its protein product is CASSQDGQGDYGYTF.